These 13 T cell receptor beta chains originate from one sample sequenced in a study of T cells after yellow fever vaccination. MiXCR was run by TCRdb on the 5' RACE reads, yielding one entry per CDR3 protein. Among 300,000 or so distinct CDR3 sequences listed, approximately 13% were seen once. This specimen was CD4+ T cells sorted from PBMCs, taken 45 days after the yellow fever booster vaccination. The receptors were gathered from a man younger than 40 who received the YFV17D yellow fever vaccine.

This chain connects TRBV6-2 or TRBV6-3 to TRBJ2-7, with 7 bases identical to TRBD2. V lost 8 bases, J lost 3 bases, and 4 bases stayed unmatched. The CDR3 has 12 residues. The germline V gene encodes CDR1 MNHEY and CDR2 SVGEGT. The CDR3 reads CASGLVLYEQYF. In DNA, the CDR3 is TGTGCCAGCGGACTAGTCCTCTACGAGCAGTACTTC.

This clonotype was detected a few times. V gene TRBV30 combines with J gene TRBJ2-2; the D gene is possibly TRBD1 (6 bases). Trimming shortened V by 1 base and J by 5 bases, and 11 bases separated the two germline ends. The CDR3 consists of 14 residues. Germline CDR1 and CDR2: GTSNPN and SVGIG (reference sequence). The DNA of the CDR3 is TGTGCCTGGAGTGCATCAGGGGTGACCGGGGAGCTGTTTTTT. Protein: CAWSASGVTGELFF.

At least ten counts were recorded for this clonotype. This chain joins TRBV12-3 or TRBV12-4 and TRBJ2-1; 7 bases fit TRBD1. The junction had 4 bases not matched to a gene; V was cut back by 3 bases and J by 11 bases. The CDR3 has 12 amino acids. The CDR3 loop is CASSFTGEKQFF. The CDR3 coding sequence is TGTGCCAGCAGTTTTACAGGGGAAAAGCAGTTCTTC.

The chain joins TRBV6-2 or TRBV6-3 to TRBJ2-7; 11 bases line up with TRBD2. Germline assignment: CDR1 MNHEY and CDR2 SVGEGT. The CDR3 is 14 amino acids. V lost 5 bases to trimming and J lost 3 bases; unmatched junction nucleotides: 3. The CDR3 region is CASSHGTSGYEQYF. Here the CDR3 DNA reads TGTGCCAGCAGTCATGGGACTAGCGGCTACGAGCAGTACTTC.

This clonotype came up a few times. The chain couples TRBV6-5 to TRBJ2-7; 10 bases match TRBD2. The CDR3 contains 14 residues. The V gene's germline CDR1 is MNHEY and CDR2 SVGAGI. The J segment lost 2 bases and the V segment lost 3 bases, leaving 1 base of the junction unmatched. CDR3 bases: TGTGCCAGCAGTTATCTAGCGGGAGCCTACGAGCAGTACTTC. This encodes CASSYLAGAYEQYF.

This clonotype came up a few times. The J gene is TRBJ2-7, the V gene TRBV27, with D perhaps given as TRBD1 or TRBD2 (5 bases each). Looked up from germline, CDR1 is MNHEY and CDR2 is SMNVEV (reference sequence). V shed 11 bases and J shed 7 bases, with 15 bases lying between them. The CDR3 extends over 11 amino acids. The CDR3 nucleotides are TGTGCCGTCAGGGTTACGGGGGAGCAGTACTTC. This translates into CAVRVTGEQYF.

The chain has TRBV6-4 and TRBJ2-3; the match to TRBD1 covers 9 bases. CDR3 length: 16 residues. Looked up from germline, CDR1 is MRHNA and CDR2 is SNTAGT. Trimming at V came to 6 bases and at J to 8 bases, leaving 15 bases not matched to a gene. DNA of the CDR3: TGTGCCAGCAGCCCCTCCGGACAGGGGTTGTCAGCTACGCAGTATTTT. It codes for CASSPSGQGLSATQYF.

This clonotype has just a few counts. The chain is built from TRBV20-1 and TRBJ2-7; D is possibly TRBD1 (5 bases). CDR3 size: 14 residues. Germline V gene lookup returns CDR1 DFQATT and CDR2 SNEGSKA (reference sequence). With 0 bases removed from V and 1 base from J, the gap between germline ends came to 10 bases. CDR3 protein: CSARDWGSSYEQYF. The CDR3, as DNA: TGCAGTGCTAGAGATTGGGGCAGTTCCTACGAGCAGTACTTC.

In this sample, this clonotype turned up many times. The chain has TRBV5-1 and TRBJ2-1, with 7 bases matching TRBD2. The CDR3 totals 16 residues. Losses at the gene ends were 4 bases for V and 5 bases for J; bases not matched to a gene: 12. Germline V gene data show CDR1 as SGHRS and CDR2 as YFSETQ. The CDR3 here is CASSRPLASGNNEQFF. CDR3 in DNA: TGCGCCAGCAGCCGTCCCCTGGCTAGCGGTAACAATGAGCAGTTCTTC.

In DNA form, the CDR3 reads TGTGCCAGCAGTTACCGCCCCGGTAGCGGTTACGAGCAGTACTTC. Protein sequence: CASSYRPGSGYEQYF. The J gene is TRBJ2-7, the V gene TRBV6-5; weak D call: TRBD2 (6 bases). Trimming stripped 2 bases from V and 4 bases from J, with 15 bases between. Germline-derived CDR1 and CDR2 are MNHEY and SVGAGI. There are 15 residues in the CDR3.

The chain uses TRBV12-3 or TRBV12-4 and TRBJ1-2; tentatively, D is TRBD1 (6 bases). This CDR3 is built from 14 residues. Trimming stripped 5 bases from V and 0 bases from J, with 10 bases between. The CDR3: CASSLTGANYGYTF. CDR3 DNA sequence: TGTGCCAGCAGTCTGACAGGCGCTAACTATGGCTACACCTTC.

The V and J genes are TRBV2 and TRBJ2-2; 7 bases line up with TRBD2. V shed 6 bases, J shed 6 bases, and the junction held 10 bases outside the gene matches. The CDR3 has 15 residues. CDR1 SNHLY and CDR2 FYNNEI come from the germline V gene. DNA for the CDR3: TGTGCCAGCAGCGCCCAGGGAGGGATGGCCGGGGAGCTGTTTTTT. Amino acid sequence: CASSAQGGMAGELFF.

The chain is built from TRBV9 and TRBJ2-1; D remains ambiguous. Between the trimmed V and J ends, which lost 3 bases and 13 bases, there was a span of 11 bases. Germline V gene lookup returns CDR1 SGDLS and CDR2 YYNGEE. This CDR3 contains 11 residues. CDR3 loop: CASSDPKSQFF. CDR3 bases: TGTGCCAGCAGCGACCCGAAAAGTCAGTTCTTC.